Shown below are 32 T cell receptor beta chains from a single sample sequenced in a study of blood T cell repertoires in COVID-19. Sequenced by immunoSEQ multiplex PCR; TCRdb stores in-frame clones only, minus some. The table lists about 52,000 clones, 87% of them singletons. The sample was peripheral blood. These receptor sequences come from a human donor with active COVID-19. The donor label of this sample is uncertain.

The chain couples TRBV9 to TRBJ2-3, with D uncertain. Trimming removed 4 bases from V and 7 bases from J, with 13 bases in between. The CDR3 has 13 amino acids. Germline assignment: CDR1 SGDLS and CDR2 YYNGEE. Here the CDR3 DNA reads TGTGCCAGCAGCCCGTCCTCCGACAATACGCAGTATTTT. Amino acids: CASSPSSDNTQYF.

The chain links TRBV6-7 to TRBJ2-3; 9 bases fit TRBD2. TRBV6-7 is annotated as an ORF whose role is uncertain. The CDR3 consists of 18 residues. After removal of 7 bases from V and 2 bases from J, the junction contained 16 bases not matched to a gene. CDR3 DNA sequence: TGTGCCAGCACCCGGGACTGGCGGGGGGGCGGTCCCACAGATACGCAGTATTTT. Its translation: CASTRDWRGGGPTDTQYF.

The chain employs TRBV19 and TRBJ1-1; D unclear. The V gene's germline CDR1 is LNHDA and CDR2 SQIVND (reference sequence). Trimming removed 4 bases from V and 5 bases from J, with 11 bases in between. The CDR3 runs 13 residues. The CDR3 DNA reads as TGTGCCAGTAGTACCCGAGTTGAAACTGAAGCTTTCTTT. It is translated as CASSTRVETEAFF.

V and J are TRBV18 and TRBJ2-7, with D perhaps matching TRBD1 (6 bases). Trimming removed 5 bases at V and 2 bases at J, with 10 bases between. Germline assignment: CDR1 KGHSH and CDR2 LQKENI. This CDR3 has 13 amino acids. CDR3: CASSWDTPYEQYF. CDR3 bases: TGTGCCAGCTCATGGGACACCCCCTACGAGCAGTACTTC. Full variable domain (rest looked up from reference TRBV18 and TRBJ2-7): NAGVMQNPRHLVRRRGQEARLRCSPMKGHSHVYWYRQLPEEGLKFMVYLQKENIIDESGMPKERFSAEFPKEGPSILRIQQVVRGDSAAYFCASSWDTPYEQYFGPGTRLTVT.

The gene calls are TRBV25-1 and TRBJ2-1; a weak D match, TRBD2 (6 bases). In germline, CDR1 is MGHDK, CDR2 SYGVNS. Trimming cost V 6 bases and J 7 bases, with 16 bases left between them. This CDR3 is 14 amino acids long. The CDR3 DNA reads TGTGCCAGCAGGGCACGGGGGAAGTGGAATGAGCAGTTCTTC. This translates into CASRARGKWNEQFF. Together with reference TRBV25-1 and TRBJ2-1, the CDR3 gives the full variable domain: EADIYQTPRYLVIGTGKKITLECSQTMGHDKMYWYQQDPGMELHLIHYSYGVNSTEKGDLSSESTVSRIRTEHFPLTLESARPSHTSQYLCASRARGKWNEQFFGPGTRLTVL.

The V gene is TRBV7-8, the J gene TRBJ2-4; 11 bases map to TRBD1. V trimming: 0 bases; J trimming: 2 bases; junction bases outside the gene matches: 6. Per germline, CDR1 SGHVS and CDR2 FQNEAQ. The CDR3 has 18 amino acids. In DNA, the CDR3 is TGTGCCAGCAGCTTAGCGGGACAGGGGGGGGTTACCAAAAACATTCAGTACTTC. Translated: CASSLAGQGGVTKNIQYF.

This CDR3 is CATSRETRGQGLFSSNQPQHF. As DNA, the CDR3 is TGTGCCACCAGCAGAGAAACGAGGGGACAGGGTTTATTTTCTAGCAATCAGCCCCAGCATTTT. The J gene is TRBJ1-5, the V gene TRBV15; 9 nucleotides agree with TRBD1. In germline, CDR1 is LNHNV, CDR2 YYDKDF (reference sequence). This CDR3 contains 21 residues. After removal of 0 bases from V and 0 bases from J, the junction contained 15 bases not matched to a gene.

The chain carries TRBV2 and TRBJ1-5; 8 bases are shared with TRBD1. After removal of 8 bases from V and 0 bases from J, the junction contained 15 bases not matched to a gene. The CDR3 contains 18 residues. Germline CDR1 reads SNHLY; CDR2 reads FYNNEI. DNA of the CDR3: TGTGCCAGCCGTGGACAGGGAAAAATTTCTCATAGCAATCAGCCCCAGCATTTT. Protein: CASRGQGKISHSNQPQHF.

This clone was counted once. The rearrangement uses TRBV12-3 or TRBV12-4 and TRBJ2-1, with 7 bases aligning to TRBD2. The CDR3 contains 13 residues. V shed 3 bases and J 15 bases; nucleotides not matched to a gene: 11. Written as DNA, the CDR3 is TGTGCCAGCAGTTTTGAGGAAGTGACTAGCCGGTTCTTC. Residues: CASSFEEVTSRFF.

V is TRBV2 and J is TRBJ1-2, with a tentative D call TRBD1 (6 bases). The germline CDR1 and CDR2 sequences are SNHLY and FYNNEI. V was cut by 6 bases and J by 3 bases, with 14 bases left in between. The length of the CDR3 is 14 residues. CDR3 in amino acids: CASRKNREDYGYTF. The CDR3 DNA sequence: TGTGCCAGCAGAAAGAACAGGGAAGACTATGGCTACACCTTC.

The J gene is TRBJ2-7, the V gene TRBV29-1; TRBD1 matches 7 bases. V lost 6 bases to trimming and J lost 2 bases; unmatched junction nucleotides: 7. The CDR3 runs to 13 residues. CDR1 is SQVTM and CDR2 is ANQGSEA in the germline V gene. CDR3 protein: CSVSGTATYEQYF. Here the CDR3 DNA reads TGCAGCGTGTCCGGGACAGCCACCTACGAGCAGTACTTC.

A single count supports this clone. The V and J genes are TRBV2 and TRBJ2-1; 12 nucleotides agree with TRBD2. The CDR3 consists of 15 residues. Germline trimming cut 5 bases from V and 5 bases from J; bases unmatched to any gene: 4. Germline loops: CDR1 SNHLY, CDR2 FYNNEI. The CDR3 spells CASSSTSGGNNEQFF. The CDR3 DNA is TGTGCCAGCAGTTCGACTAGCGGGGGAAACAATGAGCAGTTCTTC.

The chain combines TRBV7-8 with TRBJ2-3, with 8 bases fitting TRBD2. The CDR3 runs 14 residues. The V segment lost 4 bases and the J segment 9 bases; nucleotides outside the gene matches: 9. Germline V gene sequence: CDR1 SGHVS, CDR2 FQNEAQ. CDR3 sequence (DNA): TGTGCCAGCAGCTCCGCGGGGGGCCTCAAGACGCAGTATTTT. It codes for CASSSAGGLKTQYF.

The genes are TRBV3-1 (or the pseudogene TRBV3-2) and TRBJ1-2, with D hard to call. There are 15 residues in the CDR3. From germline, CDR1 is LGHDT and CDR2 YNNKEL (reference sequence). Trimming left V 4 bases short and J 8 bases short, with 20 bases between. CDR3 coding DNA: TGTGCCAGCAGCCCGACCACCGATTCACCGGGAGGCTACACCTTC. Its translation is CASSPTTDSPGGYTF.

The chain has TRBV27 and TRBJ1-5, with 7 bases aligning to TRBD1. CDR1 and CDR2 (germline): MNHEY, SMNVEV (reference sequence). J gave up 6 bases and V 3 bases, and 8 bases lay outside the gene matches. This CDR3 comprises 15 residues. DNA for the CDR3: TGTGCCAGCAGTTTGGAGGGGGCACAGGGTCAGCCCCAGCATTTT. This encodes CASSLEGAQGQPQHF.

V usage is TRBV4-2 and J usage is TRBJ2-7; 10 bases map to TRBD2. CDR1 LGHNA and CDR2 YNFKEQ come from the germline V gene. The CDR3 runs to 17 residues. V shed 1 base, J shed 6 bases, and the junction held 12 bases outside the gene matches. The chain's CDR3 is CASSQVIAGGPQSEQYF. In nucleotides, the CDR3 is TGTGCCAGCAGCCAAGTTATAGCGGGGGGCCCCCAGTCCGAGCAGTACTTC.

This clone was seen more than once but under ten times. The chain joins TRBV6-2 or TRBV6-3 to TRBJ2-7, with 8 nucleotides matching TRBD2. J was trimmed by 0 bases and V by 0 bases; bases with no gene match: 7. The CDR3 consists of 17 residues. Looked up from germline, CDR1 is MNHEY and CDR2 is SVGEGT. As DNA, the CDR3 is TGTGCCAGCAGTTACTCGAGAGCGGGGGCGCGCTCCTACGAGCAGTACTTC. It specifies CASSYSRAGARSYEQYF.

The chain links TRBV5-4 to TRBJ1-1, with a tentative D call TRBD1 (5 bases). V was trimmed by 1 base and J by 1 base, leaving 11 bases between them. CDR3 length equals 15 residues. CDR1 is SGHNT, CDR2 YYREEE, per germline (reference sequence). The CDR3 DNA is TGTGCCAGCAGCTTGTACGCAGGGTGGAACACTGAAGCTTTCTTT. Residues: CASSLYAGWNTEAFF.

The CDR3 spells CAISESGGNTDTQYF. CDR3 sequence (DNA): TGTGCCATCAGTGAGTCTGGCGGGAACACAGATACGCAGTATTTT. The rearrangement uses TRBV10-3 and TRBJ2-3; maybe TRBD2 (6 bases). V gave up 0 bases and J gave up 2 bases, with 9 bases separating them. In germline, CDR1 is ENHRY, CDR2 SYGVKD. The CDR3 is 15 residues long.

The genes are TRBV11-2 and TRBJ2-3; D perhaps matches TRBD1 (5 bases). V shed 1 base and J shed 0 bases, with 14 bases lying between them. Germline values: CDR1 SGHAT, CDR2 FQNNGV. The CDR3 is 17 residues long. CDR3 DNA: TGTGCCAGCAGCTTAGGGTTAGGGGCGGTGAGCACAGATACGCAGTATTTT. It encodes CASSLGLGAVSTDTQYF.

The chain employs TRBV13 and TRBJ1-2, with TRBD1 identical over 9 bases. CDR3 length: 14 amino acids. Germline loops: CDR1 PRHDT, CDR2 FYEKMQ (reference sequence). J gave up 6 bases and V 3 bases, and 5 bases lay outside the gene matches. In nucleotides, the CDR3 is TGTGCCAGCAGCTTGGGGGACAGGGTGAATGGCTACACCTTC. Protein: CASSLGDRVNGYTF.

The chain uses TRBV7-2 and TRBJ1-2, with 9 bases that match TRBD1. The length of the CDR3 is 14 residues. With V trimmed by 5 bases and J by 4 bases, 5 bases remained unmatched. Germline V gene lookup returns CDR1 SGHTA and CDR2 FQGNSA. In DNA, the CDR3 is TGTGCCAGCAGCCTGGACAGGGGAATCTATGGCTACACCTTC. Translated, it gives CASSLDRGIYGYTF.

V is TRBV11-2 and J is TRBJ2-7, with 8 bases fitting TRBD2. The junction had 13 bases not matched to a gene; V was cut back by 1 base and J by 2 bases. This CDR3 region has 18 residues. The V gene's germline CDR1 is SGHAT and CDR2 FQNNGV. The CDR3 sequence: CASSLVGTSSTRAYEQYF. CDR3 sequence (DNA): TGTGCCAGCAGCTTAGTAGGGACTAGTTCCACTAGGGCCTACGAGCAGTACTTC. Drawing the rest from reference TRBV11-2 and TRBJ2-7, the complete variable domain is EAGVAQSPRYKIIEKRQSVAFWCNPISGHATLYWYQQILGQGPKLLIQFQNNGVVDDSQLPKDRFSAERLKGVDSTLKIQPAKLEDSAVYLCASSLVGTSSTRAYEQYFGPGTRLTVT.

The V and J genes are TRBV7-2 and TRBJ1-1; 9 nucleotides match TRBD1. J was trimmed by 4 bases and V by 0 bases; bases with no gene match: 9. CDR3 length: 17 residues. Germline CDR1 SGHTA, CDR2 FQGNSA. The CDR3 region is CASSLASTGGEGTEAFF. The CDR3 DNA is TGTGCCAGCAGCTTAGCGAGTACAGGGGGCGAAGGCACTGAAGCTTTCTTT.

The chain combines TRBV5-6 with TRBJ2-5; D remains unclear. The CDR3 sequence is 16 residues long. Germline V gene sequence: CDR1 SGHDT, CDR2 YYEEEE. V shed 3 bases and J shed 2 bases, with 17 bases lying between them. The CDR3 sequence: CASSWWVLLEQETQYF. The CDR3 DNA follows: TGTGCCAGCAGCTGGTGGGTTCTGCTAGAACAAGAGACCCAGTACTTC.

The V and J genes are TRBV10-3 and TRBJ2-2, with 9 bases identical to TRBD2. The CDR3 is 13 residues long. V gave up 6 bases and J gave up 4 bases; unmatched junction bases: 0. Germline lookup yields CDR1 ENHRY and CDR2 SYGVKD. The CDR3 DNA reads TGTGCCATCAGGCGGGGGGGCACCGGGGAGCTGTTTTTT. Its protein product is CAIRRGGTGELFF.

The chain combines TRBV6-4 with TRBJ2-5; TRBD2 might be the D (5 bases). From germline, CDR1 is MRHNA and CDR2 SNTAGT. The V gene lost 5 bases and the J gene lost 5 bases, with 12 bases spanning the gap. The CDR3 has 13 amino acids. The CDR3 loop reads CASSNSPGETQYF. For the CDR3, the DNA is TGTGCCAGCAGTAACAGCCCGGGGGAGACCCAGTACTTC.

The gene calls are TRBV24-1 and TRBJ2-1; TRBD2 matches 12 bases. The junction had 1 base not matched to a gene; V was cut back by 6 bases and J by 2 bases. CDR1 and CDR2 (germline): KGHDR, SFDVKD. The CDR3 is made up of 15 amino acids. The CDR3 loop reads CATSPSGGAYNEQFF. The CDR3 DNA follows: TGTGCCACCAGTCCTAGCGGGGGGGCCTACAATGAGCAGTTCTTC.

This chain connects TRBV7-2 to TRBJ1-1, with 9 bases aligning to TRBD1. Germline lookup yields CDR1 SGHTA and CDR2 FQGNSA. CDR3 size: 14 residues. With 3 bases clipped from V and 4 bases from J, the junction kept 3 bases outside the gene matches. In DNA, the CDR3 is TGTGCCAGCAGCTTTGAGACAGGGGGCACTGAAGCTTTCTTT. The encoded protein is CASSFETGGTEAFF.

The chain combines TRBV14 with TRBJ2-4; D is unresolved. This CDR3 is 15 amino acids long. Trimming took 1 base from V and 2 from J, leaving 9 bases between them. Germline CDR1 and CDR2: SGHDN and FVKESK. The CDR3 here is CASSQGALSKNIQYF. The CDR3, as DNA: TGTGCCAGCAGCCAAGGGGCCCTTTCCAAAAACATTCAGTACTTC.

The chain has TRBV19 and TRBJ1-5; D is unresolved. Trimming shortened V by 3 bases and J by 2 bases, and 11 bases separated the two germline ends. The CDR3 is 15 amino acids. Germline V lookup: CDR1 LNHDA, CDR2 SQIVND (reference sequence). The CDR3 loop is CASSIDREGNQPQHF. CDR3 bases: TGTGCCAGTAGTATTGATCGGGAGGGCAATCAGCCCCAGCATTTT.

The count of this clone is one. One junction end disagrees with the germline gene, perhaps due to a read error. The V and J genes are TRBV19 and TRBJ1-2, with 7 nucleotides matching TRBD1. Germline V gives CDR1 LNHDA, CDR2 SQIVND (reference sequence). The length of the CDR3 is 16 residues. The CDR3 loop reads CASSTPLGRGTNGYTF. The CDR3 region has the DNA TGTGCCAGTAGTACTCCCTTGGGCAGGGGGACGAATGGTTACACCTTC. Using reference TRBV19 and TRBJ1-2 for the parts outside the CDR3, the full variable domain is DGGITQSPKYLFRKEGQNVTLSCEQNLNHDAMYWYRQDPGQGLRLIYYSQIVNDFQKGDIAEGYSVSREKKESFPLTVTSAQKNPTAFYLCASSTPLGRGTNGYTFGSGTRLTVV.